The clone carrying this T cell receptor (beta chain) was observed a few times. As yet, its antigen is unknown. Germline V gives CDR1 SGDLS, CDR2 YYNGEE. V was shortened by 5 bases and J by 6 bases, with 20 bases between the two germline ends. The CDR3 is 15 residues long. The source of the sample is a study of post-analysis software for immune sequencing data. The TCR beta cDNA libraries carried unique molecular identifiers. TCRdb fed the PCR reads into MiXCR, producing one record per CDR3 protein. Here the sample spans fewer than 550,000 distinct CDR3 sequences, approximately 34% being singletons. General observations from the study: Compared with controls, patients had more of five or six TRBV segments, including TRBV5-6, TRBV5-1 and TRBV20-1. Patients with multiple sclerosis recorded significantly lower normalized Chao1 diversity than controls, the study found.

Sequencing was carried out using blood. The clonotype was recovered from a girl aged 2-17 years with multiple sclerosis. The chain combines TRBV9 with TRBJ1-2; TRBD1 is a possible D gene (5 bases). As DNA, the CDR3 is TGTGCCAGCAGACCTTGGGACGGGCTTATAGATGGCTACACCTTC. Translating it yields CASRPWDGLIDGYTF.